This is a list of T cell receptor beta chains from one sample in a study of identical twins. TCRdb reprocessed the 5' RACE reads with MiXCR, giving one entry per CDR3 protein. The sample shows about 480,000 distinct CDR3 sequences, 12% to 15% of them seen only once. This sample was also put to use in a study of yellow fever vaccine responses in identical twins.

Specimen: CD4+ T cells sorted from blood. These receptors all come from a woman aged 18-29 years in good health. CDR3s include the opening cysteine and the closing phenylalanine or tryptophan.

v_call	cdr3_aa
TRBV27	CASSLSTRRAGVYEQYF
TRBV20-1	CSARANSPLHF
TRBV2	CASDPETHEASKLFF
TRBV12-3/TRBV12-4	CASSFSGGGGTEAFF
TRBV7-6	CASSLGGGTNTGELFF
TRBV6-2/TRBV6-3	CASSQPDLNSYNEQFF
TRBV3-1	CASSQQGSTGELFF
TRBV9	CASSVRLAGATDTQYF
TRBV29-1	CSVHRDSNTGELFF
TRBV28	CASSLSTAGTGRGEQYF
TRBV28	CAIQGTNQPQHF
TRBV5-1	CASSLQGFTYEQYF
TRBV6-5	CASSYSIVPSSYNEQFF
TRBV7-2	CASSYDRRNEQFF
TRBV2	CARGPRGSPLHF
TRBV7-2	CASSILSGSRTGELFF
TRBV5-1	CASSPGLAGGLVYEQYF
TRBV29-1	CSVFDNEQFF
TRBV20-1	CSARSGVSTDTQYF
TRBV20-1	CSAPAGDTEAFF
TRBV29-1	CSVDWGLDTQYF
TRBV29-1	CSVDDRYTGELFF
TRBV29-1	CSVAASPGTSLYEQYF
TRBV9	CASSAVSSSDTQYF
TRBV4-1	CASSQTSRLEETQYF
TRBV5-5	CASSRNMNQPQHF
TRBV24-1	CATSDFAGGGDSNQPQHF
TRBV4-3	CASSQDLAGSPYNEQFF
TRBV9	CASSVAENTEAFF
TRBV11-1	CASSLLGTSRSPTSSEQYF
TRBV5-1	CASSFPPSGRRDTQYF
TRBV12-3/TRBV12-4	CASSLWGLAGTEQYF
TRBV29-1	CSAAATGGNIQYF
TRBV5-6	CASSLGGSGGSYNEQFF
TRBV28	CASSTTPSYNEQFF
TRBV25-1	CASSEFRDLYQETQYF
TRBV28	CASSLGVGNYEQYF
TRBV24-1	CATSVSSSYNEQFF
TRBV4-1	CASSQDSLYTEAFF
TRBV2	CASSEGQGSYEQYF
TRBV20-1	CSATSLDRGLDEQYF